This T cell receptor beta chain appears in the sequencing data of a study of T cell responses to AZD1222 COVID-19 vaccine. The CDR3 is 14 residues long. V lost 5 bases and J 7 bases, leaving 15 bases between the germline ends. Germline V gene lookup returns CDR1 MNHEY and CDR2 SMNVEV (reference sequence). Concerning this clone itself: Its antigen is unknown.

Whole-study results and caveats: Nearly half of unique spike-specific TCRs reportedly avoided B.1.351 and B.1.1.7 mutated regions. The sample set comprised mostly white British donors with more females, and clonal diversity was possibly underestimated.

Using immunoSEQ multiplex PCR, the repertoire was profiled, and TCRdb retains in-frame clones only, with some absent. Among some 150,000 clones, 80% to 95% were seen once, and the ten largest hold around 3.5%. The sample here was peripheral blood, taken 28 days after the second AZD1222 dose. V and J are TRBV27 and TRBJ1-5, with D perhaps TRBD1 (6 bases). This sequence originates from an adult who received the AZD1222 COVID-19 vaccine. In nucleotides, the CDR3 is TGTGCCAGCAGTCCCTTCAACAGGGACCAGCCCCAGCATTTT. The encoded protein is CASSPFNRDQPQHF.